What follows are 11 T cell receptor beta chains derived from one specimen sequenced in a study of regulatory and conventional T cells in RAG deficiency. Conventional CD4+ T cells were sorted from blood as CD25-low CD127-high cells. Sequenced by immunoSEQ multiplex PCR; TCRdb stores in-frame clones only, minus some. Of more than 40,000 clones listed, 85% to 90% are singletons. In addition, the sample was reused for a study of regulatory T cells. That paper notes: Amplification used 52 TRBV primers and 13 TRBJ primers.

The sample comprised CD4+ effector T cells sorted from blood. These TCRs come from a human donor in good health.

The genes are TRBV15 and TRBJ2-1; TRBD1 agrees at 7 bases. Trimming took 1 base from V and 8 from J; bases not matched to a gene: 2. This CDR3 is built from 13 residues. Germline assignment: CDR1 LNHNV and CDR2 YYDKDF (reference sequence). CDR3 region: CATSRGTGDEQFF. Written as DNA, the CDR3 is TGTGCCACCAGCAGAGGTACAGGGGATGAGCAGTTCTTC. The entire variable domain, with the rest obtained from reference TRBV15 and TRBJ2-1, is as follows: DAMVIQNPRYQVTQFGKPVTLSCSQTLNHNVMYWYQQKSSQAPKLLFHYYDKDFNNEADTPDNFQSRRPNTSFCFLDIRSPGLGDTAMYLCATSRGTGDEQFFGPGTRLTVL.

The chain recombines TRBV6-5 with TRBJ1-1, with a weak D call TRBD1 (5 bases). The germline V and J ends were trimmed by 4 bases and 5 bases, with 11 bases remaining between them. The CDR3 is 13 residues long. Germline-derived CDR1 and CDR2 are MNHEY and SVGAGI. The CDR3 DNA reads TGTGCCAGCAGTTCTTCAGGGAGAACTGAAGCTTTCTTT. Translating gives CASSSSGRTEAFF.

This clone was detected once. CDR3 protein: CASSLRSGGYNEQFF. The CDR3 DNA reads TGTGCCAGCAGTCTAAGGTCCGGCGGCTACAATGAGCAGTTCTTC. V and J are TRBV27 and TRBJ2-1; D is unclear. The CDR3 has 15 amino acids. The germline CDR1 and CDR2 sequences are MNHEY and SMNVEV (reference sequence). The V end was cut by 5 bases, the J end by 3 bases, with 14 bases between.

The chain couples TRBV5-1 to TRBJ2-5, with D unclear. CDR1 SGHRS and CDR2 YFSETQ come from the germline V gene. V was trimmed by 2 bases and J by 4 bases, leaving 9 bases between them. The CDR3 spans 13 residues. The CDR3 sequence is CASSFNSRETQYF. CDR3 nucleotides: TGCGCCAGCAGCTTTAACAGCCGAGAGACCCAGTACTTC.

DNA for the CDR3: TGTGCCATCAGGGGGACAGAAAGAGGGGCTAGCTATGGCTACACCTTC. Protein sequence: CAIRGTERGASYGYTF. This chain links TRBV10-3 with TRBJ1-2, with 7 bases that match TRBD1. CDR3 length: 16 residues. The germline V gene has CDR1 ENHRY and CDR2 SYGVKD. The V and J ends lost 6 bases and 4 bases, in that order; junction bases with no gene match: 14.

The chain links TRBV5-4 to TRBJ2-5; possible D gene TRBD2, 6 bases. V lost 3 bases, J lost 1 base, and 10 bases lay in between. Germline V gives CDR1 SGHNT, CDR2 YYREEE (reference sequence). The CDR3 extends over 14 amino acids. The CDR3 loop reads CASSWGTGQETQYF. CDR3 nucleotide sequence: TGTGCCAGCAGCTGGGGGACTGGCCAAGAGACCCAGTACTTC.

The V and J genes are TRBV30 and TRBJ2-2, with D possibly being TRBD2 (5 bases). V gave up 2 bases and J gave up 2 bases, with 24 bases separating them. There are 19 residues in the CDR3. In germline, CDR1 is GTSNPN, CDR2 SVGIG (reference sequence). The CDR3 DNA is TGTGCCTGGAGTACACCATCCCTTAGGAAGGGAGTTAACACCGGGGAGCTGTTTTTT. Amino acid sequence: CAWSTPSLRKGVNTGELFF.

This clone has only one observation. V usage is TRBV27 and J usage is TRBJ2-7, with 8 bases identical to TRBD1. This CDR3 comprises 14 residues. Trimming took 0 bases from V and 7 from J; bases not matched to a gene: 5. CDR1 MNHEY and CDR2 SMNVEV come from the germline V gene (reference sequence). The CDR3 protein is CASSLSQGAGEQYF. CDR3 coding DNA: TGTGCCAGCAGTTTATCGCAGGGGGCCGGAGAGCAGTACTTC.

DNA for the CDR3: TGTGCCAGCACGAGTTTCCGAGACCGGACCGAGCAGTACTTC. This gives the protein CASTSFRDRTEQYF. The chain links TRBV11-3 to TRBJ2-7; no firm D call. Trimming removed 7 bases from V and 6 bases from J, with 19 bases in between. The length of the CDR3 is 14 residues. The V gene's germline CDR1 is SGHNT and CDR2 YENEEA.

The chain recombines TRBV19 with TRBJ1-1, with D perhaps TRBD1 (5 bases). Germline CDR1 and CDR2: LNHDA and SQIVND (reference sequence). This CDR3 is 14 amino acids long. V shed 6 bases and J shed 1 base, with 12 bases lying between them. The CDR3 sequence is CASSETRGNTEAFF. In nucleotides, the CDR3 is TGTGCCAGTAGCGAGACGAGGGGGAACACTGAAGCTTTCTTT.

Remarks on this clone: Other DNA sequences from this sample encode an identical CDR3 as well. The V call is TRBV7-9, the J call TRBJ2-7, with D maybe TRBD2 (6 bases). The CDR3 spans 13 residues. V lost 3 bases and J lost 6, with 12 bases in between. Germline CDR1 is SEHNR and CDR2 is FQNEAQ (reference sequence). CDR3 region: CASSLDLALEQYF. CDR3 sequence (DNA): TGTGCCAGCAGCTTGGACCTAGCGCTCGAGCAGTACTTC.